The 7 T cell receptor beta chains listed next were all sequenced from one sample in a study of OX40 agonist ivuxolimab in advanced cancers. The assay was immunoSEQ multiplex PCR, and TCRdb's table has in-frame clones only and misses some. The table has some 52,000 clones, approximately 87% seen once. The sample consisted of CD4+ or CD8+ T cells sorted from blood, taken in a trial of the OX40 agonist ivuxolimab. The receptors were gathered from an adult with an advanced solid tumor such as melanoma, head and neck, liver or kidney cancer.

The V call is TRBV5-1, the J call TRBJ2-5, with TRBD2 identical over 11 bases. The junction had 6 bases not matched to a gene; V was cut back by 4 bases and J by 4 bases. The CDR3 covers 15 residues. Germline V gene lookup returns CDR1 SGHRS and CDR2 YFSETQ. In nucleotides, the CDR3 is TGCGCCAGCAGCCAACCTAGCGGGGGGAGAGAGACCCAGTACTTC. Amino acid sequence: CASSQPSGGRETQYF.

The chain uses TRBV19 and TRBJ2-6, with 11 bases lining up with TRBD1. Losses at the gene ends were 6 bases for V and 4 bases for J; bases not matched to a gene: 5. There are 16 residues in the CDR3. Germline values: CDR1 LNHDA, CDR2 SQIVND (reference sequence). CDR3 sequence: CASSGQGARGANVLTF. The CDR3 coding sequence is TGTGCCAGTAGCGGACAGGGGGCGCGGGGGGCCAACGTCCTGACTTTC.

The J gene is TRBJ1-4, the V gene TRBV27; no definite D call. CDR1 is MNHEY and CDR2 is SMNVEV in the germline V gene (reference sequence). V dropped 6 bases and J dropped 8 bases, with 22 bases sitting between them. The CDR3 consists of 16 residues. The CDR3: CASSHWPDGPTEKLFF. DNA of the CDR3: TGTGCCAGCAGCCATTGGCCGGACGGACCGACAGAAAAACTGTTTTTT.

The genes are TRBV7-8 and TRBJ2-7; 9 nucleotides align to TRBD1. The germline CDR1 and CDR2 sequences are SGHVS and FQNEAQ. This CDR3 comprises 15 residues. Trimming took 5 bases from V and 3 from J; bases not matched to a gene: 8. CDR3 loop: CASSVLGQGLYEQYF. The CDR3 nucleotides read TGTGCCAGCAGCGTTCTGGGACAGGGACTCTACGAGCAGTACTTC.

This clone is medium-sized within its sample. The chain couples TRBV6-6 to TRBJ1-1; D call uncertain. The V gene's germline CDR1 is MNHNY and CDR2 SVGAGI (reference sequence). Trimming shortened V by 8 bases and J by 7 bases, and 11 bases separated the two germline ends. The CDR3 spans 11 residues. CDR3 DNA sequence: TGTGCCAGCTTATGGGGAAATGAAGCTTTCTTT. This translates into CASLWGNEAFF.

This clone has more than one count but fewer than ten. The germline gene is not matched at one end of the junction; a read error may be the cause. This chain connects TRBV11-2 to TRBJ2-7; tentatively, D is TRBD2 (5 bases). CDR1 and CDR2 from the germline V gene are SGHAT and FQNNGV. The CDR3 contains 14 residues. The CDR3 sequence is CASSYAGILRIGDF. CDR3 DNA: TGTGCCAGCAGCTACGCCGGGATACTTAGGATCGGGGACTTC. Using reference TRBV11-2 and TRBJ2-7 for the parts outside the CDR3, the full variable domain is EAGVAQSPRYKIIEKRQSVAFWCNPISGHATLYWYQQILGQGPKLLIQFQNNGVVDDSQLPKDRFSAERLKGVDSTLKIQPAKLEDSAVYLCASSYAGILRIGDFGPGTRLTVT.

V and J are TRBV7-3 and TRBJ2-3; D is perhaps TRBD1 (6 bases). CDR1 SGHTA and CDR2 FQGTGA come from the germline V gene. CDR3 length: 15 residues. Trimming cost V 5 bases and J 3 bases, with 15 bases left between them. In DNA form, the CDR3 reads TGTGCCAGCAGCCACCGAGGGGGTGAAACAGATACGCAGTATTTT. This sequence encodes CASSHRGGETDTQYF.